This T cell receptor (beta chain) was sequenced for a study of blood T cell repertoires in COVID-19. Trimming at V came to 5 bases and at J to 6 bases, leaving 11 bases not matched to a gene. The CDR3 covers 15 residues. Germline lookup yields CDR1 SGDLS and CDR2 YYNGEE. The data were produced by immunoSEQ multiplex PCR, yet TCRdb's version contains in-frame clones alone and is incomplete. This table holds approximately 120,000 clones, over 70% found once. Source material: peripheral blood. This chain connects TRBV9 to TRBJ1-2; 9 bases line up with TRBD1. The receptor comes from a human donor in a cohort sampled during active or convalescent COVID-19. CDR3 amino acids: CASSLTPRQGDGYTF. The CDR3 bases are TGTGCCAGCAGTTTAACTCCAAGACAGGGGGATGGCTACACCTTC.